A selection of T cell receptor beta chains follows, all from one sample in a study of shared clonotypes between healthy human individuals. Assay: immunoSEQ multiplex PCR; the TCRdb copy retains only in-frame clones and omits some. The top ten clones hold approximately 0.37% of a sample with about 2.4 million clones, 93% of them seen once. Sequencing was carried out using naive CD4+ T cells from PBMCs. The receptor source for this set is a man aged 18 to 29 in good health. Some clones in this sample may be carry-over from other donors' samples. Each CDR3 is given with its conserved first and last residue. D genes are given only for firm matches. Only some rows state a clone size, as once, few, many or a class for expanded clones.

V: TRBV5-1
size: NA
J: TRBJ1-4
D: TRBD1
CDR3: CASSLGTGLNEKLFF
DNA: TGCGCCAGCAGCTTGGGGACAGGCCTAAATGAAAAACTGTTTTTT

V: TRBV25-1
size: NA
J: TRBJ1-1
D: NA
CDR3: CASNTHQNTEAFF
DNA: TGTGCCAGCAATACCCATCAGAACACTGAAGCTTTCTTT

V: TRBV7-8
size: once
J: TRBJ2-7
D: NA
CDR3: CASSHMTVTGHEQYF
DNA: TGTGCCAGCAGCCACATGACCGTAACGGGACACGAGCAGTACTTC

V: TRBV28
size: NA
J: TRBJ2-4
D: TRBD2
CDR3: CASSPSGRDQNIQYF
DNA: TGTGCCAGCAGCCCTAGCGGGAGGGACCAAAACATTCAGTACTTC

V: TRBV6-5
size: NA
J: TRBJ2-2
D: TRBD1
CDR3: CASSPRTGTTGELFF
DNA: TGTGCCAGCAGTCCGCGGACAGGGACCACCGGGGAGCTGTTTTTT

V: TRBV14
size: NA
J: TRBJ1-4
D: NA
CDR3: CASSQVGQNEKLFF
DNA: TGTGCCAGCAGCCAAGTAGGGCAGAATGAAAAACTGTTTTTT

V: TRBV30
size: NA
J: TRBJ1-3
D: NA
CDR3: CAWSVGGNSGNTIYF
DNA: TGTGCCTGGAGTGTTGGGGGAAACTCTGGAAACACCATATATTTT

V: TRBV30
size: few
J: TRBJ1-5
D: NA
CDR3: CACGTAFGQPQHF
DNA: TGTGCCTGCGGGACCGCCTTTGGTCAGCCCCAGCATTTT

V: TRBV4-1
size: NA
J: TRBJ2-5
D: NA
CDR3: CASSQGGETQYF
DNA: TGCGCCAGCAGCCAAGGGGGAGAGACCCAGTACTTC

V: TRBV7-9
size: NA
J: TRBJ2-3
D: NA
CDR3: CASSLRVASTDTQYF
DNA: TGTGCCAGCAGCTTGAGGGTAGCTAGCACAGATACGCAGTATTTT

V: TRBV12-5
size: NA
J: TRBJ2-5
D: NA
CDR3: CASGASGVQTQYF
DNA: TGTGCTAGTGGAGCGTCAGGGGTACAGACCCAGTACTTC

V: TRBV28
size: NA
J: TRBJ1-2
D: NA
CDR3: CASRTRGGTQANYGYTF
DNA: TGTGCCAGCAGGACCCGAGGGGGGACTCAAGCTAACTATGGCTACACCTTC

V: TRBV4-1
size: NA
J: TRBJ1-1
D: NA
CDR3: CASSQVGIGTEAFF
DNA: TGCGCCAGCAGCCAAGTCGGTATAGGAACTGAAGCTTTCTTT

V: TRBV18
size: once
J: TRBJ2-3
D: TRBD2
CDR3: CASSPPRLAGTDTQYF
DNA: TGTGCCAGCTCACCACCGCGTCTAGCGGGCACAGATACGCAGTATTTT

V: TRBV27
size: NA
J: TRBJ1-1
D: NA
CDR3: CASSLAQGEAFF
DNA: TGTGCCAGCAGTTTAGCCCAGGGAGAAGCTTTCTTT

V: TRBV29-1
size: NA
J: TRBJ2-5
D: TRBD2
CDR3: CSVEGLAGRPGRETQYF
DNA: TGCAGCGTTGAAGGACTAGCGGGACGACCGGGTAGGGAGACCCAGTACTTC

V: TRBV19
size: once
J: TRBJ2-7
D: NA
CDR3: CASSPSGAHEQYF
DNA: TGTGCCAGTAGTCCCTCGGGCGCCCACGAGCAGTACTTC

V: TRBV5-6
size: NA
J: TRBJ2-7
D: TRBD1
CDR3: CASSLQGASEQYF
DNA: TGTGCCAGCAGCCTACAGGGGGCGAGCGAGCAGTACTTC

V: TRBV7-9
size: NA
J: TRBJ2-7
D: NA
CDR3: CASSRDTGVDGGQYF
DNA: TGTGCCAGCAGCAGGGATACGGGAGTGGACGGAGGGCAGTACTTC

V: TRBV5-6
size: once
J: TRBJ2-3
D: TRBD2
CDR3: CASSSSASGLTDTQYF
DNA: TGTGCCAGCAGCTCATCCGCTAGCGGGTTAACAGATACGCAGTATTTT

V: TRBV2
size: NA
J: TRBJ1-3
D: TRBD1
CDR3: CASSGDRTLGNTIYF
DNA: TGTGCCAGCAGTGGGGACAGAACATTGGGAAACACCATATATTTT

V: TRBV29-1
size: NA
J: TRBJ2-4
D: TRBD2
CDR3: CSGGGVAKNIQYF
DNA: TGCAGCGGGGGGGGAGTAGCCAAAAACATTCAGTACTTC

V: TRBV7-9
size: NA
J: TRBJ1-1
D: NA
CDR3: CASSLVPNTEAFF
DNA: TGTGCCAGCAGTTTAGTACCAAACACTGAAGCTTTCTTT

V: TRBV7-9
size: once
J: TRBJ2-7
D: NA
CDR3: CASSLRDSYEQYF
DNA: TGTGCCAGCAGCCTCCGTGACTCCTACGAGCAGTACTTC

V: TRBV19
size: NA
J: TRBJ1-1
D: TRBD1
CDR3: CASSIGDRGWSTEAFF
DNA: TGTGCCAGTAGTATAGGTGACAGGGGATGGAGCACTGAAGCTTTCTTT

V: TRBV2
size: NA
J: TRBJ1-2
D: NA
CDR3: CASTTVRNYGYTF
DNA: TGTGCCAGCACCACGGTCAGAAACTATGGCTACACCTTC

V: TRBV6-6
size: NA
J: TRBJ2-2
D: TRBD1
CDR3: CASHPDRVNTGELFF
DNA: TGTGCCAGCCACCCGGACAGGGTAAACACCGGGGAGCTGTTTTTT

V: TRBV20-1
size: once
J: TRBJ2-3
D: NA
CDR3: CSARATDTQYF
DNA: TGCAGTGCTAGAGCCACAGATACGCAGTATTTT

V: TRBV7-9
size: NA
J: TRBJ1-1
D: NA
CDR3: CASSLGRPQGYYTEAFF
DNA: TGTGCCAGCAGCTTAGGTAGGCCCCAGGGCTACTACACTGAAGCTTTCTTT

V: TRBV9
size: NA
J: TRBJ1-2
D: NA
CDR3: CASSASAVENYGYTF
DNA: TGTGCCAGCAGCGCCTCCGCGGTTGAGAACTATGGCTACACCTTC

V: TRBV28
size: NA
J: TRBJ2-7
D: NA
CDR3: CASSFRRGSYEQYF
DNA: TGTGCCAGCAGTTTTCGGAGAGGCTCCTACGAGCAGTACTTC

V: TRBV5-1
size: NA
J: TRBJ2-2
D: TRBD1
CDR3: CASSTDRVRGTGELFF
DNA: TGCGCCAGCAGCACAGACAGGGTTCGGGGCACCGGGGAGCTGTTTTTT

V: TRBV28
size: NA
J: TRBJ2-6
D: NA
CDR3: CASSFSGSGANVLTF
DNA: TGTGCCAGCAGTTTTTCGGGCTCTGGGGCCAACGTCCTGACTTTC

V: TRBV4-2
size: NA
J: TRBJ2-5
D: NA
CDR3: CASSQDKLQAGQETQYF
DNA: TGTGCCAGCAGCCAAGATAAATTGCAGGCCGGGCAAGAGACCCAGTACTTC

V: TRBV7-2
size: NA
J: TRBJ2-7
D: TRBD2
CDR3: CASRLAGGPFEQYF
DNA: TGTGCCAGCAGGCTAGCGGGAGGCCCTTTCGAGCAGTACTTC

V: TRBV27
size: NA
J: TRBJ1-1
D: NA
CDR3: CASSFGAGEGGNTEAFF
DNA: TGTGCCAGCAGTTTCGGAGCAGGCGAGGGTGGGAACACTGAAGCTTTCTTT

V: TRBV6-6
size: NA
J: TRBJ1-5
D: TRBD1
CDR3: CASSYSRGRRNQPQHF
DNA: TGTGCCAGCAGTTACTCCAGGGGGCGCCGCAATCAGCCCCAGCATTTT

V: TRBV7-9
size: NA
J: TRBJ2-1
D: TRBD2
CDR3: CASSFLGLAVQFF
DNA: TGTGCCAGCAGCTTCCTCGGACTAGCCGTGCAGTTCTTC

V: TRBV29-1
size: NA
J: TRBJ2-2
D: TRBD2
CDR3: CSVPGLAGERTGELFF
DNA: TGCAGCGTGCCGGGACTAGCGGGAGAAAGGACCGGGGAGCTGTTTTTT

V: TRBV6-1
size: NA
J: TRBJ2-1
D: TRBD2
CDR3: CASSRTSLEQFF
DNA: TGTGCCAGCAGCCGGACTAGTCTTGAGCAGTTCTTC

V: TRBV7-2
size: NA
J: TRBJ2-3
D: NA
CDR3: CASSLALGTDTQYF
DNA: TGTGCCAGCAGCTTAGCGCTTGGCACAGATACGCAGTATTTT

V: TRBV7-2
size: NA
J: TRBJ2-3
D: NA
CDR3: CASSLNQAATDTQYF
DNA: TGTGCCAGCAGCTTAAACCAAGCTGCCACAGATACGCAGTATTTT

V: TRBV5-1
size: NA
J: TRBJ2-7
D: NA
CDR3: CASSLLAVVAESYEQYF
DNA: TGCGCCAGCAGCTTATTGGCCGTAGTAGCCGAGTCCTACGAGCAGTACTTC

V: TRBV4-1
size: NA
J: TRBJ2-7
D: NA
CDR3: CASSQGTGIYEQYF
DNA: TGCGCCAGCAGCCAAGGCACAGGGATTTACGAGCAGTACTTC

V: TRBV28
size: NA
J: TRBJ2-1
D: NA
CDR3: CASSIPRSSYNEQFF
DNA: TGTGCCAGCAGTATCCCCAGAAGCTCCTACAATGAGCAGTTCTTC

V: TRBV7-9
size: NA
J: TRBJ1-3
D: TRBD1
CDR3: CASSLAGQGEHTIYF
DNA: TGTGCCAGCAGCTTGGCGGGACAGGGGGAGCACACCATATATTTT

V: TRBV19
size: NA
J: TRBJ2-2
D: NA
CDR3: CASQEDGASANTGELFF
DNA: TGTGCCAGTCAAGAAGACGGGGCCTCAGCGAACACCGGGGAGCTGTTTTTT

V: TRBV30
size: NA
J: TRBJ1-2
D: TRBD1
CDR3: CAWGEGGAYGYTF
DNA: TGTGCCTGGGGGGAAGGGGGCGCTTATGGCTACACCTTC

V: TRBV4-1
size: few
J: TRBJ2-7
D: NA
CDR3: CASSQPSVGYEQYF
DNA: TGCGCCAGCAGCCAACCCTCAGTAGGGTACGAGCAGTACTTC